This section outlines one T cell receptor beta chain sequence together with its context. Its antigen is undetermined. This record comes from a study of CD8+ T cells in alopecia areata. General study points: TCRs were shared less clearly across patients than in mice, possibly for HLA-related reasons.

Reverse transcribed after extraction, RNA yielded cDNA as the sequencing template. Sequencing was performed with immunoSEQ multiplex PCR; in TCRdb, only in-frame clones are kept and a portion is missing. The sample shows around 160,000 clones, over 70% of them seen only once. The study team obtained lesional scalp punch biopsies and peripheral blood from alopecia areata patients. PBMCs, the starting material, were the source of sorted CD4+ and CD8+ T cells. This CDR3 is built from 12 residues. Trimming removed 7 bases from V and 5 bases from J, with 12 bases in between. CDR1 is LNHDA, CDR2 SQIVND, per germline (reference sequence).

This TCR came from a human donor with alopecia areata. This specimen consisted of CD8+ T cells sorted from blood, obtained at week 0. The V call is TRBV19, the J call TRBJ2-7; a possible D gene is TRBD2 (5 bases). CDR3 in DNA: TGTGCCAGTAACAATGGAGGTGACGAGCAGTACTTC. The encoded protein is CASNNGGDEQYF.